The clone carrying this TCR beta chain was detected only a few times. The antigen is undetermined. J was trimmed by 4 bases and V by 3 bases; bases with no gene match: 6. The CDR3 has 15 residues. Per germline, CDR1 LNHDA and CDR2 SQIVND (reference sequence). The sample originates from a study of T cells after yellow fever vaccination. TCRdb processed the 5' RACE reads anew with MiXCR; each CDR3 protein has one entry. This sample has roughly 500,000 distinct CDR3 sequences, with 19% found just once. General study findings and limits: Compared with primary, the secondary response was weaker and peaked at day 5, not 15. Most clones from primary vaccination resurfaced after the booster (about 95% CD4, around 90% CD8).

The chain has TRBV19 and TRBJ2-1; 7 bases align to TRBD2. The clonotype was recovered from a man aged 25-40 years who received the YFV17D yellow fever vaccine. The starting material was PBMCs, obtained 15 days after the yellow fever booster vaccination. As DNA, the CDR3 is TGTGCCAGTAGTATTGCTAGCGGCCCTTACAATGAGCAGTTCTTC. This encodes CASSIASGPYNEQFF.